This TCR beta chain emerged from a study of post-analysis software for immune sequencing data (dated by TCRdb to about 2015). As for the study more broadly: Recorded disease courses included relapsing-remitting, secondary progressive and progressive-relapsing multiple sclerosis, with some patients lacking subtype annotation. The patient repertoires were compared against some twelve previously published healthy control repertoires obtained from donors aged about 6 to 28 years. A subset of samples was prepared in parallel using single-end sample barcoding, then pooled and co-amplified after Illumina adapter ligation.

TCR beta repertoires were profiled from peripheral blood of roughly 13 young patients with multiple sclerosis to demonstrate the VDJtools post-analysis software. The multiple sclerosis patients were children and adolescents ranging in age from 6 to 15 years. Sequences MNHEY (CDR1) and SVGEGT (CDR2) are obtained from the germline V gene. The CDR3 has 13 amino acids, counting the end cysteine and phenylalanine. The retained sequence is limited to the CDR3, 39 bases, with the frame set at the first base. V is pared back by 2 bases and J by 9 bases, with 11 bases lying between the germline termini. Only a few counts were recorded for this clonotype. Its specific antigen is unknown. No much larger clonotype is one base removed from it; base qualities were not supplied. Library preparation used PCR. Sequencing relied on an Illumina HiSeq 2500. To reduce PCR and sequencing biases, unique molecular identifiers were incorporated into the TCR beta cDNA libraries. About 500,000 cDNA molecules were obtained for every 1 to 10 million input T cells, so each molecule roughly corresponded to one T cell. The same protocol used for the earlier healthy control dataset was applied to prepare and sequence the patient libraries. Within a given batch, samples were prepared together, multiplexed and sequenced on the same HiSeq lane. Per the authors' processing: Raw barcoded reads were processed with MIGEC, discarding single-read molecular identifier groups before consensus assembly and CDR3 extraction. VDJtools was used for post-analysis of the clonotype tables, with diversity normalized by down-sampling every dataset to the smallest sample size. To correct batch-related cross-sample contamination, repertoire overlap clustering matched CDR3 amino acid sequences but not nucleotide sequences. TCRdb reworked the public reads: Q25 trimming with fastp, MiXCR clone assembly, productive beta chains retained. For every CDR3 protein sequence, its rows merge into one entry that carries the most common genes and DNA. These V and J calls are TCRdb output, not the study's own analysis. The sample table records about 680,000 distinct CDR3 sequences; around 60% of these occur just once. The ten largest clones add up to about 11% of the sample.

Paper-wide results and their limitations: Significantly higher frequencies in patients than in controls were found for five or six TRBV segments, including TRBV5-6, TRBV5-1 and TRBV20-1. The multiple sclerosis patient group was slightly younger than the control group. Significantly lower normalized Chao1 diversity was found in multiple sclerosis patients than in controls, suggesting substantial peripheral T-cell clonal expansion. Direct clustering with F measure revealed strong co-clustering of samples prepared in the same batch, which led to a batch-effect correction.

This clonotype was obtained from a girl aged 2-10 years with multiple sclerosis. Input material: blood. The chain employs TRBV6-2 or TRBV6-3 and TRBJ2-1; a weak D assignment points to TRBD2 (6 bases agree). The CDR3 here reads CASSYGGFGEQFF. The sequence in DNA is TGTGCCAGCAGTTACGGGGGGTTTGGTGAGCAGTTCTTC.